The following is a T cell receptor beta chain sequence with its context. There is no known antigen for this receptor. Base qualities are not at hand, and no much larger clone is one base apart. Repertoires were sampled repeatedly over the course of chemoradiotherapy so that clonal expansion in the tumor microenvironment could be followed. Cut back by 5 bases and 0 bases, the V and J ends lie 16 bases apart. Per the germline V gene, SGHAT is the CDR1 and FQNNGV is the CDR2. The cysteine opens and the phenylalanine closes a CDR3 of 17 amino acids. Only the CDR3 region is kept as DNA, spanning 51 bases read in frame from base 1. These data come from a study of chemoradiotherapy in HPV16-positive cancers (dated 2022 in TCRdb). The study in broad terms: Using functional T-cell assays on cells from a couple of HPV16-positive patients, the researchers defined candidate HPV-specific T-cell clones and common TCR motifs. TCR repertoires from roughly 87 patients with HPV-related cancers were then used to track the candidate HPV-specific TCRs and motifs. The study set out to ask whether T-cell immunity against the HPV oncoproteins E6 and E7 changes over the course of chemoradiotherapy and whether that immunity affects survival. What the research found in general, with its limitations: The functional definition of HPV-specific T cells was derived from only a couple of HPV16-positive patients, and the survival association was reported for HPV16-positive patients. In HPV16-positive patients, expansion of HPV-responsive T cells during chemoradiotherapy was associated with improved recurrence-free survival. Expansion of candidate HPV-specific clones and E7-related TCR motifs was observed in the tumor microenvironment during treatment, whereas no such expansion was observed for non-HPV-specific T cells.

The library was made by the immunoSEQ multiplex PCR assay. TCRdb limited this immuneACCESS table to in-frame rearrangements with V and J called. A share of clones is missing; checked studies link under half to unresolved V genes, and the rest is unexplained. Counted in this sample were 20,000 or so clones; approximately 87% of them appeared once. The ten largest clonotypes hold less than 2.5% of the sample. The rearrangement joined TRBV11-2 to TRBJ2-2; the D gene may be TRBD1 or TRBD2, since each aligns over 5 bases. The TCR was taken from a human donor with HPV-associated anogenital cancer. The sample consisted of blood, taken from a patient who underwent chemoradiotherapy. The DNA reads TGTGCCAGCAGCCCGCGCCGGGGCGGTGCGAACACCGGGGAGCTGTTTTTT. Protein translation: CASSPRRGGANTGELFF.